These 27 T cell receptor beta chains originate from one sample sequenced in a study of Ad26.COV2.S vaccination and SARS-CoV-2 variants. TCRdb's copy holds only in-frame clones and misses some; the assay was immunoSEQ multiplex PCR. Among hundreds of thousands of clones listed, 86% were seen once. Sample treatment: approximately 18 received Ad26.COV2.S at low or high dose, single or two shots; roughly five received placebo; per-sample allocation not given. Sampling occurred on day 63 after the first vaccine or placebo injection. The sequencing used peripheral blood, collected in a trial of Ad26.COV2.S vaccine versus placebo. The source is a person aged 18-60 years who received the Ad26.COV2.S COVID-19 vaccine or a placebo.

This rearrangement joins TRBV5-1 to TRBJ2-3; no firm D call. This CDR3 comprises 14 residues. V dropped 3 bases and J dropped 2 bases, with 10 bases sitting between them. The germline V gene encodes CDR1 SGHRS and CDR2 YFSETQ. The CDR3 region has the DNA TGCGCCAGCAGCTCTGGGTCTTTCACAGATACGCAGTATTTT. It translates to CASSSGSFTDTQYF.

The V gene is TRBV16, the J gene TRBJ2-7; 9 bases fit TRBD2. CDR1 KGHSY and CDR2 FQNENV come from the germline V gene. This CDR3 is 16 amino acids long. Unmatched junction bases numbered 7, after V lost 4 bases and J lost 0 bases. The DNA for the CDR3 is TGTGCCAGCAGCCCCCGCGGGAGGGGGAACTCCTACGAGCAGTACTTC. Protein product: CASSPRGRGNSYEQYF.

This chain connects TRBV11-3 to TRBJ2-7; D unclear. This CDR3 is built from 13 residues. Germline loops: CDR1 SGHNT, CDR2 YENEEA. Trimming stripped 2 bases from V and 5 bases from J, with 10 bases between. The CDR3: CASSLRSYNEQYF. CDR3 bases: TGTGCCAGCAGCTTAAGGTCTTACAACGAGCAGTACTTC.

This sequence joins TRBV7-9 and TRBJ1-2; TRBD1 is a possible D gene (5 bases). Germline CDR1 reads SEHNR; CDR2 reads FQNEAQ (reference sequence). The CDR3 sequence is 15 residues long. Trimming removed 5 bases at V and 7 bases at J, with 20 bases between. CDR3 coding DNA: TGTGCCAGCAGCCCCATGGAGGCAGGGATGGGTGGCTACACCTTC. Translated: CASSPMEAGMGGYTF.

The CDR3 bases are TGTGCCAGCTCCCCAGCGGAGGGTAACGAGCAGTACTTC. Its protein product is CASSPAEGNEQYF. The chain employs TRBV18 and TRBJ2-7; D possibly corresponds to TRBD2 (6 bases). Germline V lookup: CDR1 KGHSH, CDR2 LQKENI. Deletions cut 6 bases from V and 5 bases from J, with 14 bases between. The CDR3 covers 13 residues. The variable domain in full, with the rest retrieved from reference TRBV18 and TRBJ2-7, is NAGVMQNPRHLVRRRGQEARLRCSPMKGHSHVYWYRQLPEEGLKFMVYLQKENIIDESGMPKERFSAEFPKEGPSILRIQQVVRGDSAAYFCASSPAEGNEQYFGPGTRLTVT.

The rearrangement joins TRBV30 to TRBJ1-1; D unresolved. V lost 2 bases and J 3 bases, leaving 10 bases between the germline ends. Germline-derived CDR1 and CDR2 are GTSNPN and SVGIG (reference sequence). This CDR3 region has 13 residues. CDR3 loop: CAWSSGADTEAFF. The DNA for the CDR3 is TGTGCCTGGAGTTCCGGAGCGGACACTGAAGCTTTCTTT.

This chain connects TRBV28 to TRBJ2-1; 10 bases are shared with TRBD1. Unmatched junction bases numbered 7, after V lost 8 bases and J lost 6 bases. The CDR3 runs 14 residues. CDR1 and CDR2 from the germline V gene are MDHEN and SYDVKM. The CDR3: CASSRGDRGNEQFF. For the CDR3, the DNA is TGTGCCAGCTCCCGAGGGGACAGGGGCAATGAGCAGTTCTTC. Supplemented by reference TRBV28 and TRBJ2-1, the full variable domain reads DVKVTQSSRYLVKRTGEKVFLECVQDMDHENMFWYRQDPGLGLRLIYFSYDVKMKEKGDIPEGYSVSREKKERFSLILESASTNQTSMYLCASSRGDRGNEQFFGPGTRLTVL.

The table lists this clone with a count of one. The rearrangement uses TRBV18 and TRBJ1-2; no reliable D call. Trimming left V 4 bases short and J 0 bases short, with 9 bases between. The germline CDR1 and CDR2 sequences are KGHSH and LQKENI. The CDR3 runs to 14 residues. The CDR3: CASSLSAANYGYTF. As DNA, the CDR3 is TGTGCCAGCTCACTGTCCGCAGCTAACTATGGCTACACCTTC. The full variable domain, its missing parts supplied by reference TRBV18 and TRBJ1-2, is NAGVMQNPRHLVRRRGQEARLRCSPMKGHSHVYWYRQLPEEGLKFMVYLQKENIIDESGMPKERFSAEFPKEGPSILRIQQVVRGDSAAYFCASSLSAANYGYTFGSGTRLTVV.

V usage is TRBV7-9 and J usage is TRBJ1-2; maybe TRBD1 (6 bases). CDR3 length equals 14 residues. Per germline, CDR1 SEHNR and CDR2 FQNEAQ (reference sequence). Deletions cut 4 bases from V and 4 bases from J, with 13 bases between. The CDR3 loop is CASSSRTAPYGYTF. CDR3 nucleotides: TGTGCCAGCAGCTCGAGGACAGCTCCCTATGGCTACACCTTC.

The chain carries TRBV19 and TRBJ1-5; no clear D. The CDR3 covers 15 residues. The ends were cut back, 7 bases at V and 0 bases at J, with 13 bases in the middle. The germline V gene encodes CDR1 LNHDA and CDR2 SQIVND (reference sequence). The chain's CDR3 is CASKTQLGSNQPQHF. CDR3 in DNA: TGTGCCAGTAAGACGCAGTTGGGTAGCAATCAGCCCCAGCATTTT.

The chain combines TRBV9 with TRBJ1-1, with D unresolved. Trimming left V 0 bases short and J 5 bases short, with 17 bases between. The CDR3 runs to 16 residues. Germline loops: CDR1 SGDLS, CDR2 YYNGEE. The CDR3 here is CASSVANSNTGTEAFF. The CDR3 region has the DNA TGTGCCAGCAGCGTAGCCAATTCAAACACGGGAACTGAAGCTTTCTTT.

A few counts support this clone. The genes are TRBV5-1 and TRBJ2-7; weak D call: TRBD2 (6 bases). From germline, CDR1 is SGHRS and CDR2 YFSETQ. Trimming cost V 0 bases and J 2 bases, with 18 bases left between them. This CDR3 has 17 amino acids. CDR3 in amino acids: CASSLEARGLTTYEQYF. The CDR3 DNA reads as TGCGCCAGCAGCTTGGAGGCGCGGGGCCTAACTACCTACGAGCAGTACTTC.

This clone was observed a few times. The rearrangement links TRBV2 to TRBJ2-5, with unresolved D. This CDR3 region has 11 residues. Germline CDR1 SNHLY, CDR2 FYNNEI. With 8 bases removed from V and 5 bases from J, the gap between germline ends came to 9 bases. The CDR3 here is CASLLVETQYF. The CDR3 coding sequence is TGTGCCAGCCTCCTGGTTGAGACCCAGTACTTC.

V and J are TRBV28 and TRBJ1-2; D gene ambiguous. Trimming removed 4 bases at V and 8 bases at J, with 14 bases between. There are 13 residues in the CDR3. Germline CDR1 and CDR2: MDHEN and SYDVKM. The CDR3 protein is CASSSGLREGYTF. The CDR3 DNA sequence: TGTGCCAGCAGTTCAGGATTAAGGGAAGGCTACACCTTC.

The rearrangement links TRBV12-3 or TRBV12-4 to TRBJ2-7, with unresolved D. V was pared by 3 bases and J by 3 bases, with 6 bases between. This CDR3 region has 12 residues. The CDR3 DNA is TGTGCCAGCAGTTTTACAGTCTACGAGCAGTACTTC. Amino acids: CASSFTVYEQYF.

The genes are TRBV5-1 and TRBJ2-3, with D possibly matching TRBD2 (6 bases). Germline loops: CDR1 SGHRS, CDR2 YFSETQ. The V end was cut by 4 bases, the J end by 2 bases, with 20 bases between. This CDR3 region has 17 residues. The chain's CDR3 is CASSQREGGSLTDTQYF. The CDR3 DNA sequence: TGCGCCAGCAGCCAGCGAGAGGGAGGATCCCTCACAGATACGCAGTATTTT.

This sequence joins TRBV18 and TRBJ2-4, with a tentative D call TRBD1 (6 bases). V lost 1 base and J lost 2, with 15 bases in between. The CDR3 is 17 amino acids. From germline, CDR1 is KGHSH and CDR2 LQKENI. The DNA of the CDR3 is TGTGCCAGCTCACCACTTGAGACAGGTCCGACCAAAAACATTCAGTACTTC. It translates to CASSPLETGPTKNIQYF.

The J gene is TRBJ1-1, the V gene TRBV2; TRBD1 aligns across 9 bases. CDR1 and CDR2 (germline): SNHLY, FYNNEI. The CDR3 runs 12 residues. J was trimmed by 11 bases and V by 7 bases; bases with no gene match: 8. For the CDR3, the DNA is TGTGCCAGCAACCTCGGGACAGGGCTGGCTTTCTTT. It specifies CASNLGTGLAFF.

This clone was picked up one time. The rearrangement links TRBV7-9 to TRBJ1-3; D remains ambiguous. Germline V gene data show CDR1 as SEHNR and CDR2 as FQNEAQ (reference sequence). The CDR3 length is 16 residues. Deletions cut 1 base from V and 0 bases from J, with 10 bases between. The CDR3 is CASSLVVMNSGNTIYF. Here the CDR3 DNA reads TGTGCCAGCAGCTTAGTGGTTATGAACTCTGGAAACACCATATATTTT. Drawing the rest from reference TRBV7-9 and TRBJ1-3, the complete variable domain is DTGVSQNPRHKITKRGQNVTFRCDPISEHNRLYWYRQTLGQGPEFLTYFQNEAQLEKSRLLSDRFSAERPKGSFSTLEIQRTEQGDSAMYLCASSLVVMNSGNTIYFGEGSWLTVV.

The rearrangement links TRBV19 to TRBJ2-3, with 8 bases fitting TRBD1. Unmatched junction bases numbered 14, after V lost 9 bases and J lost 0 bases. From germline, CDR1 is LNHDA and CDR2 SQIVND (reference sequence). This CDR3 has 17 amino acids. The CDR3, as DNA: TGTGCCAGCTCTTGGACAGGGAACAGCCACAGCACAGATACGCAGTATTTT. It encodes CASSWTGNSHSTDTQYF.

The V and J genes are TRBV2 and TRBJ2-1; TRBD2 might be the D (7 bases). Germline values: CDR1 SNHLY, CDR2 FYNNEI. The CDR3 runs 15 residues. V gave up 7 bases and J gave up 9 bases, with 22 bases separating them. The CDR3 spells CASTLRGGDSTEQFF. CDR3 DNA: TGTGCCAGCACCCTGAGGGGGGGCGATTCCACTGAGCAGTTCTTC.

This chain uses TRBV3-1 (or the pseudogene TRBV3-2) with TRBJ1-1, with 9 bases fitting TRBD1. Germline V gene sequence: CDR1 LGHDT, CDR2 YNNKEL (reference sequence). The J segment lost 4 bases and the V segment lost 4 bases, leaving 10 bases of the junction unmatched. This CDR3 is 16 amino acids long. The CDR3 DNA is TGTGCCAGCAGCCTTCGGGACAGGGTTGTCGGCACTGAAGCTTTCTTT. Amino acids: CASSLRDRVVGTEAFF.

The gene calls are TRBV5-1 and TRBJ2-1; D not certain. This CDR3 is built from 18 residues. CDR1 is SGHRS, CDR2 YFSETQ, per germline. The ends were cut back, 4 bases at V and 3 bases at J, with 23 bases in the middle. The CDR3 spells CASSDPGSEGPVYNEQFF. CDR3 in DNA: TGCGCCAGCAGCGACCCCGGGTCGGAAGGCCCAGTCTACAATGAGCAGTTCTTC.

This clone was seen a single time. The rearrangement uses TRBV5-1 and TRBJ2-2; TRBD2 aligns across 9 bases. After removal of 3 bases from V and 2 bases from J, the junction contained 11 bases not matched to a gene. Germline V gene sequence: CDR1 SGHRS, CDR2 YFSETQ. This CDR3 region has 18 residues. This CDR3 is CASSSNLGLADNTGELFF. CDR3 nucleotides: TGCGCCAGCAGCTCGAACCTGGGACTAGCAGACAACACCGGGGAGCTGTTTTTT.

The rearrangement joins TRBV19 to TRBJ2-1; possibly TRBD1 or TRBD2 for D (6 bases each). The CDR3 totals 16 residues. The ends were cut back, 1 base at V and 0 bases at J, with 10 bases in the middle. The germline CDR1 and CDR2 sequences are LNHDA and SQIVND (reference sequence). The CDR3 DNA is TGTGCCAGTAGTATAGTAGGGGGGAGCTCCTACAATGAGCAGTTCTTC. Translated: CASSIVGGSSYNEQFF. The full variable domain, in which reference TRBV19 and TRBJ2-1 provide the parts outside the CDR3, is DGGITQSPKYLFRKEGQNVTLSCEQNLNHDAMYWYRQDPGQGLRLIYYSQIVNDFQKGDIAEGYSVSREKKESFPLTVTSAQKNPTAFYLCASSIVGGSSYNEQFFGPGTRLTVL.

The rearrangement links TRBV4-3 to TRBJ2-7; 8 positions agree with TRBD1. Trimming cost V 4 bases and J 0 bases; bases outside gene matches: 2. The length of the CDR3 is 14 residues. CDR1 and CDR2 (germline): LGHNA, YSLEER. CDR3 sequence: CASSPTGGSYEQYF. CDR3 coding DNA: TGCGCCAGCAGCCCCACAGGGGGCTCCTACGAGCAGTACTTC.

This rearrangement joins TRBV28 to TRBJ2-5; D gene uncertain. The ends were cut back, 2 bases at V and 5 bases at J, with 12 bases in the middle. CDR3 length: 14 residues. Germline-derived CDR1 and CDR2 are MDHEN and SYDVKM. The CDR3 bases are TGTGCCAGCAGTTTAAGCCCCTGGAGTGAGACCCAGTACTTC. Translated, it gives CASSLSPWSETQYF.